Below, 20 T cell receptor beta chains from the same sample are listed, as sequenced in a study of blood T cell repertoires in COVID-19. Assay: immunoSEQ multiplex PCR; the TCRdb copy retains only in-frame clones and omits some. The sample records roughly 220,000 clones, about four fifths being singletons. Material: PBMCs or T cells enriched from blood (not recorded which). The receptors here all came from a woman in her 40s with acute COVID-19.

The CDR3 region has the DNA TGTGCCAGCAGCTTTGGCCCGTCCGGGACAGGGGACACTGAAGCTTTCTTT. Its translation is CASSFGPSGTGDTEAFF. This rearrangement joins TRBV7-2 to TRBJ1-1, with 10 bases fitting TRBD1. From germline, CDR1 is SGHTA and CDR2 FQGNSA. The CDR3 covers 17 residues. Losses at the gene ends were 3 bases for V and 3 bases for J; bases not matched to a gene: 10. Drawing the rest from reference TRBV7-2 and TRBJ1-1, the complete variable domain is GAGVSQSPSNKVTEKGKDVELRCDPISGHTALYWYRQSLGQGLEFLIYFQGNSAPDKSGLPSDRFSAERTGGSVSTLTIQRTQQEDSAVYLCASSFGPSGTGDTEAFFGQGTRLTVV.

V and J are TRBV5-6 and TRBJ1-6; D gene ambiguous. Trimming left V 3 bases short and J 7 bases short, with 14 bases between. Per germline, CDR1 SGHDT and CDR2 YYEEEE. The CDR3 sequence is 15 residues long. Written as DNA, the CDR3 is TGTGCCAGCAGCTCCAGACAAGTACCAAATTCACCCCTCCACTTT. Protein product: CASSSRQVPNSPLHF.

This chain joins TRBV6-5 and TRBJ2-7; possible D gene TRBD2, 5 bases. Germline CDR1 and CDR2: MNHEY and SVGAGI. The CDR3 covers 14 residues. Trimming took off 5 bases at V and 6 bases at J, with 17 bases between the two ends. The CDR3 coding sequence is TGTGCCAGCAGTCCCTCCGGGGAATTTCTCGAGCAGTACTTC. This gives the protein CASSPSGEFLEQYF.

V and J are TRBV7-2 and TRBJ1-4, with 8 positions matching TRBD1. Trimming took 1 base from V and 1 from J; bases not matched to a gene: 2. The CDR3 is 16 residues long. Germline loops: CDR1 SGHTA, CDR2 FQGNSA. The CDR3 region has the DNA TGTGCCAGCAGCTTAGTGGGGACAGGAACTAATGAAAAACTGTTTTTT. Protein: CASSLVGTGTNEKLFF.

This chain uses TRBV11-1 with TRBJ1-5, with D possibly TRBD1 on 6 matching bases. Trimming removed 5 bases at V and 4 bases at J, with 9 bases between. Germline lookup yields CDR1 SGHAT and CDR2 FQDESV (reference sequence). The CDR3 runs to 13 residues. The CDR3 sequence is CASSADRNQPQHF. The DNA of the CDR3 is TGTGCCAGCAGCGCGGACAGAAATCAGCCCCAGCATTTT.

This sequence joins TRBV20-1 and TRBJ2-7; weak D call: TRBD1 (5 bases). The CDR3 covers 10 residues. Germline CDR1 reads DFQATT; CDR2 reads SNEGSKA (reference sequence). V was trimmed by 1 base and J by 10 bases, leaving 8 bases between them. CDR3 sequence: CSARVQGQYF. DNA for the CDR3: TGCAGTGCTAGAGTGCAGGGTCAGTACTTC.

The rearrangement uses TRBV9 and TRBJ1-2, with D tentatively TRBD1 (6 bases). Trimming shortened V by 0 bases and J by 0 bases, and 18 bases separated the two germline ends. The CDR3 spans 18 residues. From germline, CDR1 is SGDLS and CDR2 YYNGEE. This CDR3 reads CASSVGGGRGPPNYGYTF. The CDR3 DNA is TGTGCCAGCAGCGTAGGCGGGGGCAGGGGTCCACCTAACTATGGCTACACCTTC.

The V and J genes are TRBV3-1 (or the pseudogene TRBV3-2) and TRBJ2-2; TRBD2 aligns across 7 bases. Losses at the gene ends were 3 bases for V and 5 bases for J; bases not matched to a gene: 6. The CDR3 contains 15 residues. CDR1 and CDR2 (germline): LGHDT, YNNKEL (reference sequence). CDR3 residues: CASSHAGVDTGELFF. Here the CDR3 DNA reads TGTGCCAGCAGCCATGCGGGAGTAGATACCGGGGAGCTGTTTTTT.

V and J are TRBV29-1 and TRBJ1-4; TRBD1 is a possible D gene (6 bases). With 6 bases removed from V and 5 bases from J, the gap between germline ends came to 19 bases. The CDR3 runs to 15 residues. Germline CDR1 and CDR2: SQVTM and ANQGSEA. CDR3 amino acids: CSVRLQQGLNEKLFF. CDR3 in DNA: TGCAGCGTGCGGCTGCAACAGGGACTAAATGAAAAACTGTTTTTT.

This clone was observed at least ten times. The chain employs TRBV6-5 and TRBJ1-3; tentative D call: TRBD1 (5 bases). Trimming took 7 bases from V and 3 from J, leaving 16 bases between them. In germline, CDR1 is MNHEY, CDR2 SVGAGI. The length of the CDR3 is 15 residues. CDR3 region: CASIPFTRVGNTIYF. Written as DNA, the CDR3 is TGTGCCAGCATCCCCTTTACCAGGGTTGGAAACACCATATATTTT.

The chain employs TRBV5-4 and TRBJ1-2; TRBD1 matches 8 bases. CDR1 SGHNT and CDR2 YYREEE come from the germline V gene (reference sequence). The CDR3 contains 15 residues. The V gene end was trimmed by 3 bases and the J gene end by 2 bases; junction bases not matched to a gene: 6. CDR3: CASSSHGQGNYGYTF. The CDR3 nucleotides read TGTGCCAGCAGCTCCCACGGACAGGGAAACTATGGCTACACCTTC.

The J gene is TRBJ1-2, the V gene TRBV14, with 7 nucleotides matching TRBD1. This CDR3 comprises 14 residues. V shed 1 base and J 7 bases; nucleotides not matched to a gene: 6. From germline, CDR1 is SGHDN and CDR2 FVKESK. The CDR3 sequence: CASSQGFRGAGYTF. The CDR3 nucleotides read TGTGCCAGCAGCCAAGGGTTCAGGGGGGCTGGCTACACCTTC.

The chain joins TRBV4-2 to TRBJ1-3; D is unresolved. V lost 1 base and J lost 2, with 18 bases in between. Germline CDR1 and CDR2: LGHNA and YNFKEQ. The CDR3 contains 18 residues. This CDR3 is CASSQGLRIISTGNTIYF. CDR3 sequence (DNA): TGTGCCAGCAGCCAAGGGCTCAGAATTATATCGACTGGAAACACCATATATTTT.

The V gene is TRBV5-4, the J gene TRBJ2-1; TRBD1 is a possible D gene (6 bases). This CDR3 has 14 residues. Between the trimmed V and J ends, which lost 7 bases and 3 bases, there was a span of 14 bases. The V gene's germline CDR1 is SGHNT and CDR2 YYREEE (reference sequence). The CDR3 loop reads CASGTGPSYNEQFF. The CDR3 DNA is TGTGCCAGCGGAACAGGGCCTAGCTACAATGAGCAGTTCTTC.

Only one count was recorded for this clone. V gene TRBV5-8 combines with J gene TRBJ2-1, with D possibly matching TRBD2 (5 bases). With 5 bases removed from V and 0 bases from J, the gap between germline ends came to 18 bases. The CDR3 spans 17 residues. CDR1 is SGHTS and CDR2 is YDEGEE in the germline V gene. CDR3 coding DNA: TGTGCCAGCAGTTATCGGGGAGTTTTGAGCTCCTACAATGAGCAGTTCTTC. Amino acid sequence: CASSYRGVLSSYNEQFF. Full variable domain (missing parts from reference TRBV5-8 and TRBJ2-1): EAGVTQSPTHLIKTRGQQATLRCSPISGHTSVYWYQQALGLGLQFLLWYDEGEERNRGNFPPRFSGRQFPNYSSELNVNALELEDSALYLCASSYRGVLSSYNEQFFGPGTRLTVL.

V and J are TRBV2 and TRBJ2-1; D is perhaps TRBD2 (6 bases). The V gene's germline CDR1 is SNHLY and CDR2 FYNNEI. The CDR3 is 13 residues long. CDR3 amino acids: CANGRESYNEQFF. The DNA of the CDR3 is TGTGCTAACGGACGGGAGTCTTACAATGAGCAGTTCTTC.

The chain has TRBV5-4 and TRBJ1-6; D is possibly TRBD1 (5 bases). The CDR3 covers 15 residues. Trimming cost V 4 bases and J 3 bases, with 11 bases left between them. The germline V gene has CDR1 SGHNT and CDR2 YYREEE (reference sequence). CDR3 residues: CASSAKGNYNSPLHF. The CDR3 DNA sequence: TGTGCCAGCAGCGCGAAGGGGAACTATAATTCACCCCTCCACTTT.

This clone was picked up one time. The V gene is TRBV7-2, the J gene TRBJ1-6, with 7 bases identical to TRBD1. Germline lookup yields CDR1 SGHTA and CDR2 FQGNSA. The CDR3 spans 14 residues. V gave up 5 bases and J gave up 6 bases; unmatched junction bases: 4. The DNA for the CDR3 is TGTGCCAGCAGCCTAGACAGGGCTAATTCACCCCTCCACTTT. It is translated as CASSLDRANSPLHF.

This chain links TRBV10-1 with TRBJ1-6, with D hard to call. CDR1 WNHNN and CDR2 SYGVQD come from the germline V gene (reference sequence). There are 13 residues in the CDR3. V was clipped by 3 bases and J by 10 bases, with 10 bases between them. The CDR3 nucleotides read TGCGCCAGCAGTGAATCCCGGGAATCACCCCTCCACTTT. This encodes CASSESRESPLHF.

This rearrangement joins TRBV5-4 to TRBJ2-5; 10 bases match TRBD2. In germline, CDR1 is SGHNT, CDR2 YYREEE (reference sequence). This CDR3 has 17 residues. Trimming removed 4 bases from V and 0 bases from J; junction bases left unmatched: 9. The chain's CDR3 is CASSRTLAGVYQETQYF. The CDR3 region has the DNA TGTGCCAGCAGCAGAACTCTAGCGGGAGTATACCAAGAGACCCAGTACTTC.